This T cell receptor (beta chain) was observed in a study of cytomegalovirus exposure and HLA in healthy donors. As for the study in general: Counted in an early data release were approximately 85 million unique TCRs from HLA-typed donors.

PCR used 60 Vbeta primers and 13 Jbeta primers. Per the study methods: Unique TCR beta chains numbered about 72 million in a later analysis, with around 10 million shared. The repertoire was sequenced with immunoSEQ multiplex PCR; TCRdb's copy has only in-frame clones and lacks some. V, J and clone size reflect that table, while D and trimming were determined from the DNA. The sample has 53,000 or so clones. The CDR3 extends over 12 amino acids. Germline lookup yields CDR1 LNHNV and CDR2 YYDKDF (reference sequence). The V gene lost 5 bases and the J gene lost 6 bases, with 10 bases spanning the gap. The sequenced material came from PBMCs. This TCR was sampled from a male donor in good health and CMV-seropositive. The V and J genes are TRBV15 and TRBJ1-2; D possibly corresponds to TRBD1 (5 bases). Here the CDR3 reads CATSSGGNGYTF. DNA for the CDR3: TGTGCCACCAGCTCGGGGGGTAATGGCTACACCTTC.